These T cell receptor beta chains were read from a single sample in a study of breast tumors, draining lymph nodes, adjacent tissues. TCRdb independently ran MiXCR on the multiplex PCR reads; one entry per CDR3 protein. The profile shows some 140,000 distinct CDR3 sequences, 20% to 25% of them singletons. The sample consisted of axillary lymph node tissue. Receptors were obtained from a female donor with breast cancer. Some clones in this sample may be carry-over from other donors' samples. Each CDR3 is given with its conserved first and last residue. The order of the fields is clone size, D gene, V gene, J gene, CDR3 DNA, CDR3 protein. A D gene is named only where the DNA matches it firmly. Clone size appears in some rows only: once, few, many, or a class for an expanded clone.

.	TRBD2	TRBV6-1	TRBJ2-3	TGTGCCAGCAGTGACTCTGCGGGAGGGTTTACGCAGTATTTT	CASSDSAGGFTQYF
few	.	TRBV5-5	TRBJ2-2	TGTGCCAGCAGCTTCCAGGATGTGAACACCGGGGAGCTGTTTTTT	CASSFQDVNTGELFF
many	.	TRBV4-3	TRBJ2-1	TGCGCCAGCAGCCAAGAAATGGTCTTTAAGCAGTTCTTC	CASSQEMVFKQFF
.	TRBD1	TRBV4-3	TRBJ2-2	TGCGCCAGCGGCCAAGACAGGGCCGGGGAGCTGTTTTTT	CASGQDRAGELFF
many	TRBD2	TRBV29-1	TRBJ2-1	TGCAGCGTCGGACTAGCGACGAATGAGCAGTTCTTC	CSVGLATNEQFF
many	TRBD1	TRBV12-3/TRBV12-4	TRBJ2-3	TGTGCCAGCAGTTTAAGACAGGGGAGCGCAGATACGCAGTATTTT	CASSLRQGSADTQYF
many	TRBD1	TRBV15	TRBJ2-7	TGTGCCACCAGCAGGGGACAGGGGGGGCGCGAGCAGTACTTC	CATSRGQGGREQYF
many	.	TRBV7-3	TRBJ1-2	TGTGCCAGCAGCTTAAGAGGGGGGGATTTAAACTATGGCTACACCTTC	CASSLRGGDLNYGYTF
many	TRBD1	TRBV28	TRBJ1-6	TGTGCCAGCAGTTCTACCACGACAGGGGGCTATAATTCACCCCTCCACTTT	CASSSTTTGGYNSPLHF
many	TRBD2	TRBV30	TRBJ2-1	TGTGCCTGGGATCGTAGCGGGAGGGCCCGCAATGAGCAGTTCTTC	CAWDRSGRARNEQFF
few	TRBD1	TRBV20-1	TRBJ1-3	TGCAGTGCTACAGGGACAGGGTACGGAAACACCATATATTTT	CSATGTGYGNTIYF
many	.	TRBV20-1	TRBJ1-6	TGCAGTGCTAGTCAGGGTACTAATTCACCCCTCCACTTT	CSASQGTNSPLHF
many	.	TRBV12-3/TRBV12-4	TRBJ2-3	TGTGCCAGCAGTTTGGGCGGGTTCTCAGATACGCAGTATTTT	CASSLGGFSDTQYF
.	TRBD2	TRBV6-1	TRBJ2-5	TGTGCCAGCCTAGCGGGAGGGCCGGGAAAGACCCAGTACTTC	CASLAGGPGKTQYF
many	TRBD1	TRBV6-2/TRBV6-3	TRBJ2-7	TGTGCCAGCACCAAACAGGGGGGCAGCTCCTACGAGCAGTACTTC	CASTKQGGSSYEQYF
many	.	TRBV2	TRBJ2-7	TGTGCCAGCAGGTTGACCCAATCCTACGAGCAGTACTTC	CASRLTQSYEQYF
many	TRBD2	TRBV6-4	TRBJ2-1	TGTGCCAGCAGTGTTCGTTCTAGCGGGAGTAGGGATGAGCAGTTCTTC	CASSVRSSGSRDEQFF
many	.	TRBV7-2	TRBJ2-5	TGTGCCAGCAGCTTATCCTACGGAAGGGGGGAGACCCAGTACTTC	CASSLSYGRGETQYF
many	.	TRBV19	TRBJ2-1	TGTGCCAGTACCTCCCGCTACAATGAGCAGTTCTTC	CASTSRYNEQFF